Detailed here is one T cell receptor (beta chain). In germline, CDR1 is KGHSH, CDR2 LQKENI. The CDR3 sequence is 16 residues long. V dropped 4 bases and J dropped 9; count of bases not matched to a gene: 17. The assay was immunoSEQ multiplex PCR, and TCRdb's table has in-frame clones only and misses some. The sample includes about 120,000 clones, about nine tenths of them seen just once. This sample is part of a study of blood T cell repertoires in COVID-19. Study-level background: The United States, Italy and Spain provided the acute and convalescent COVID-19 samples. PBMCs, B-cell-depleted T cells, or T cells provided the cDNA or gDNA that made up the material.

This receptor was obtained from a man aged 50-60 years with acute or convalescent COVID-19. The rearrangement links TRBV18 to TRBJ1-1; 7 bases agree with TRBD1. What was sequenced was peripheral blood. The CDR3 sequence is CASSLPLRGDSLKAFF. CDR3 coding DNA: TGTGCCAGCTCACTTCCCTTACGAGGGGACAGCTTAAAAGCTTTCTTT.